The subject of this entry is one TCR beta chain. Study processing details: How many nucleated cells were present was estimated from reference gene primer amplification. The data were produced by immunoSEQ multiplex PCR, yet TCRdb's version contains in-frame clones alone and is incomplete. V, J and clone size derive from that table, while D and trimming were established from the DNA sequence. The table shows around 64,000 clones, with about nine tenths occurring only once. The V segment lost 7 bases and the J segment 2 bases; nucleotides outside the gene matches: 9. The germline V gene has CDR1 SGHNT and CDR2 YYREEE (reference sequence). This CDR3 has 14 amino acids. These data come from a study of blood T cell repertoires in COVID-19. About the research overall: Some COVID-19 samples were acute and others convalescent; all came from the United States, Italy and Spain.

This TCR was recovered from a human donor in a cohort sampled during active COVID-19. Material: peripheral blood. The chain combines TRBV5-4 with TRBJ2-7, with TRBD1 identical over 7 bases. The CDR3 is CASLRQGHAYEQYF. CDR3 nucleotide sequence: TGTGCCAGCCTGCGACAGGGCCATGCCTACGAGCAGTACTTC. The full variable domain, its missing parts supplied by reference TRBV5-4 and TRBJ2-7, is ETGVTQSPTHLIKTRGQQVTLRCSSQSGHNTVSWYQQALGQGPQFIFQYYREEENGRGNFPPRFSGLQFPNYSSELNVNALELDDSALYLCASLRQGHAYEQYFGPGTRLTVT.